A selection of T cell receptor beta chains follows, all from one sample in a study of response to subunit inactivated influenza vaccine. TCRdb independently ran MiXCR on the RT-PCR reads; one entry per CDR3 protein. The table records some 500,000 distinct CDR3 sequences, 16% of them present only once. The sequencing used CD4+ T cells sorted from PBMCs, collected around 2 years after vaccination. The receptors derive from a man aged 45 to 75 who received an inactivated influenza vaccine. CDR3s include the opening cysteine and the closing phenylalanine or tryptophan. The D gene is left open where the match is weak. Expanded clones are given a class, and other clones once, few, many or no size at all.

TRBD1,many,TRBV7-2,TRBJ2-7,CASNSQGATTEQYF,TGTGCCAGCAACTCACAGGGGGCAACGACCGAGCAGTACTTC
.,few,TRBV29-1,TRBJ1-6,CTRRPGSPLHF,TGCACCCGAAGACCTGGGTCACCCCTCCACTTT
.,.,TRBV4-1,TRBJ1-3,CASSQGHAPSGNTIYF,TGCGCCAGCAGCCAAGGTCACGCGCCCTCTGGAAACACCATATATTTT
.,few,TRBV2,TRBJ1-5,CASSRDGVFNQPQHF,TGTGCCAGCAGCCGGGACGGAGTATTTAATCAGCCCCAGCATTTT
.,.,TRBV20-1,TRBJ1-5,CSAETAGVQPQHF,TGCAGTGCTGAGACGGCAGGGGTTCAGCCCCAGCATTTT
TRBD1,.,TRBV4-1,TRBJ2-2,CASSQPRRGPGELFF,TGCGCCAGCAGCCAACCCCGCAGGGGGCCCGGGGAGCTGTTTTTT
.,.,TRBV10-3,TRBJ2-7,CAISEQGMSGEQYF,TGTGCCATCAGTGAACAGGGTATGAGTGGCGAGCAGTACTTC
.,many,TRBV7-9,TRBJ2-1,CASSPLTGMSYNEQFF,TGTGCCAGCAGCCCTTTAACAGGGATGTCCTACAATGAGCAGTTCTTC
TRBD2,.,TRBV20-1,TRBJ2-3,CSAHISGADTQYF,TGCAGTGCACACATTAGCGGGGCAGATACGCAGTATTTT
TRBD1,.,TRBV3-1,TRBJ2-3,CASSHPGGDTQYF,TGTGCCAGCAGCCATCCAGGGGGAGATACGCAGTATTTT
.,few,TRBV7-6,TRBJ2-1,CASSFRARSSYNEQFF,TGTGCCAGCAGCTTCAGGGCTCGGAGCTCCTACAATGAGCAGTTCTTC
.,few,TRBV24-1,TRBJ2-7,CATSDLGPVEQYF,TGTGCCACCAGTGATTTGGGCCCCGTGGAGCAGTACTTC
.,many,TRBV5-1,TRBJ2-7,CASSLGSGGYEQYF,TGCGCCAGCAGCTTGGGATCTGGGGGATACGAGCAGTACTTC
.,.,TRBV7-9,TRBJ2-2,CASSLEASTGELFF,TGTGCCAGCAGCTTAGAAGCAAGTACCGGGGAGCTGTTTTTT
TRBD2,few,TRBV7-8,TRBJ2-3,CASSLGLAGIDTQYF,TGTGCCAGCAGCTTGGGACTAGCGGGAATAGATACGCAGTATTTT
TRBD2,.,TRBV29-1,TRBJ2-2,CSVKEGTSGPGGELFF,TGCAGCGTTAAAGAGGGGACTAGCGGGCCGGGCGGGGAGCTGTTTTTT
.,many,TRBV12-3/TRBV12-4,TRBJ2-1,CASAPTAVNEQFF,TGTGCCAGCGCCCCGACCGCAGTGAATGAGCAGTTCTTC
TRBD2,.,TRBV9,TRBJ2-6,CASSAGLAGSSGANVLTF,TGTGCCAGCAGCGCGGGACTAGCGGGGTCCTCTGGGGCCAACGTCCTGACTTTC
.,.,TRBV7-8,TRBJ2-1,CASSLVSREYVLVF,TGTGCCAGCAGCTTAGTGTCTAGGGAATATGTCTTGGTCTTC
TRBD2,few,TRBV12-3/TRBV12-4,TRBJ2-1,CASSLGISGKIEQFF,TGTGCCAGCTCCTTGGGTATTAGCGGGAAGATTGAGCAGTTCTTC
TRBD1,.,TRBV20-1,TRBJ2-4,CSAGDHRGAKNIQYF,TGCAGTGCTGGAGATCACAGGGGTGCCAAAAACATTCAGTACTTC
.,.,TRBV27,TRBJ2-1,CASSSVTGLPSYNEQFF,TGTGCCAGCAGTTCAGTTACAGGGCTCCCCTCCTACAATGAGCAGTTCTTC
.,many,TRBV6-1,TRBJ1-3,CASSQGGGSGNTIYF,TGTGCCAGCAGTCAAGGGGGGGGTTCTGGAAACACCATATATTTT
.,few,TRBV12-3/TRBV12-4,TRBJ1-6,CASSLGEGNSPLHF,TGTGCCAGCAGTTTAGGGGAAGGGAATTCACCCCTCCACTTT
TRBD1,few,TRBV11-1,TRBJ1-6,CASSLALGTGFLRPSPLHF,TGTGCCAGCAGCTTAGCGCTCGGGACAGGTTTTCTGCGGCCTTCACCCCTCCACTTT
.,.,TRBV20-1,TRBJ2-7,CSASADSGFNEQYF,TGCAGTGCTAGTGCCGACAGCGGTTTCAACGAGCAGTACTTC
.,.,TRBV25-1,TRBJ1-1,CASSDWKGTNTEAFF,TGTGCCAGCAGTGATTGGAAGGGGACCAACACTGAAGCTTTCTTT
TRBD1,few,TRBV2,TRBJ2-7,CASKQGFSYEQYF,TGTGCCAGCAAACAGGGGTTTTCCTACGAGCAGTACTTC
TRBD1,few,TRBV28,TRBJ2-2,CASSGQANTGELFF,TGTGCCAGCAGTGGACAGGCGAACACCGGGGAGCTGTTTTTT
.,.,TRBV5-6,TRBJ2-7,CASSPYQRDSSYEQYF,TGTGCCAGCAGCCCATATCAGCGCGACAGCTCCTACGAGCAGTACTTC
TRBD2,.,TRBV5-6,TRBJ2-1,CASSFPGLGYNEQFF,TGTGCCAGCAGCTTTCCGGGACTAGGCTACAATGAGCAGTTCTTC
TRBD2,.,TRBV29-1,TRBJ2-1,CSVAGTSRYNEQFF,TGCAGCGTTGCCGGGACTAGCAGATACAATGAGCAGTTCTTC